This TCR beta chain came from a study of CXCR3-negative and CXCR3-positive naive CD8 T cells. Overall study results and limits: With surface CD5 comparable between naive subsets, TCR strength was estimated using properties derived from the TRB CDR3. Both naive subsets had comparably high diversity; memory CD8+ cells much lower. TRBV-TRBJ usage was similar across naive CXCR3 subsets but distinct in memory cells. Naive cells positive for CXCR3 carried more hydrophobic TRB CDR3s than CXCR3-negative ones.

Definition of naive CD8+ T cells rested on a CD45RO-CCR7+CD27+CD95- profile. 5' RACE with UMI labels generated the TRB cDNA libraries. Following a re-call of the 5' RACE reads, TCRdb has one entry per CDR3 protein and lacks DNA. The sample table sets out tens of thousands of distinct CDR3 sequences. The CDR3 totals 14 residues. The germline CDR1 and CDR2 sequences are SGHKS and YYEKEE (reference sequence). Comment on this clonotype: Its antigen is still unknown.

The gene calls are TRBV5-5 and TRBJ2-5; the D gene TCRdb calls, TRBD1, cannot be checked with no DNA. The sequencing sample was made of naive CXCR3+ CD8+ T cells from blood. The sample's subset: CD45RO-CCR7+CD27+CD95- naive CD8+ T cells expressing CXCR3 (TNR3+). The TCR was taken from a human donor in good health. Some clones in this sample may be carry-over from other donors' samples. CDR3 protein: CASSSPGPLETQYF.